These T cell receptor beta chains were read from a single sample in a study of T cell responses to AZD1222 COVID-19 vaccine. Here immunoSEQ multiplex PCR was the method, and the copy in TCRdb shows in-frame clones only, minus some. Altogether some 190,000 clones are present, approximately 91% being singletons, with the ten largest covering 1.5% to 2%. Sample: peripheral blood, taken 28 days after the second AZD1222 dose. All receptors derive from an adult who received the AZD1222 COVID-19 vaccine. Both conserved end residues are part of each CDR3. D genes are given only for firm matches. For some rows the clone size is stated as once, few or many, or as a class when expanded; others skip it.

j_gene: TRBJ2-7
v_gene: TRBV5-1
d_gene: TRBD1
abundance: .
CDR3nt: TGCGCCAGCAGCTGGGACAGGGGATACGAGCAGTACTTC
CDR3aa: CASSWDRGYEQYF

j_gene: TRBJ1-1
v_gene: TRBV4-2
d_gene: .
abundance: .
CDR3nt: TGTGCCAGCAGCCGAATAATCTCTGACACTGAAGCTTTCTTT
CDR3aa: CASSRIISDTEAFF

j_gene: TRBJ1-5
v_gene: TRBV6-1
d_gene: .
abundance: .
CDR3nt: TGTGCCAGCAGTGAAGCCTCAATGCAGCCCCAGCATTTT
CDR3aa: CASSEASMQPQHF

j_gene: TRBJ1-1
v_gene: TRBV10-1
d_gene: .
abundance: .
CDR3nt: TGCGCCAGCAGTGACGGGGGCACGAACACTGAAGCTTTCTTT
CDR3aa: CASSDGGTNTEAFF

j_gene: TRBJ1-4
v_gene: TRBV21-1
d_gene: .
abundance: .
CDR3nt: TGTGCCAGCAGCAAAGCGCGGGGTTTT
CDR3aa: CASSKARGF

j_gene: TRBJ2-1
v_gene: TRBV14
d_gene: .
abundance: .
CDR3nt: TGTGCCAGCAGCCAGAGGACCTTATACAATGAGCAGTTCTTC
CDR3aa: CASSQRTLYNEQFF

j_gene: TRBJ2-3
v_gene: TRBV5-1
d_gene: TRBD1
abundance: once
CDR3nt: TGCGCCAGCAGGCCTATATGGACAGGGGTTAGCACAGATACGCAGTATTTT
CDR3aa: CASRPIWTGVSTDTQYF

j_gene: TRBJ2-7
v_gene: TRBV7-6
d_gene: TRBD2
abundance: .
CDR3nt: TGTGCCAGCAGCGCTGGACTAGCAGGGGAGCAGTACTTC
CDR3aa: CASSAGLAGEQYF

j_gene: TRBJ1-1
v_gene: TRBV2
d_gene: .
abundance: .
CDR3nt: TGTGCCAGCAGCTTGGACAGGAACACTGAAGCTTTCTTT
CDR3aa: CASSLDRNTEAFF

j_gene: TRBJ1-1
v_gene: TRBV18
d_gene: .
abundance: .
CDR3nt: TGTGCCAGCTCACCTGAGACAGTCCTTCCCAACACTGAAGCTTTCTTT
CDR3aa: CASSPETVLPNTEAFF

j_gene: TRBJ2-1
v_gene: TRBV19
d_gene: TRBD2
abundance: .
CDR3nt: TGTGCCAGTAGTGGCGGGAGGCGGAATGAGCAGTTCTTC
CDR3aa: CASSGGRRNEQFF

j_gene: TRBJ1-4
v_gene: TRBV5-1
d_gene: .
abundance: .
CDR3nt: TGCGCCAGCAGCTTGGGAGGGGCCGATGAAAAACTGTTTTTT
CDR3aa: CASSLGGADEKLFF

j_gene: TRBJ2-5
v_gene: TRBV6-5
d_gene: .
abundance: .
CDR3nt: TGTGCCAGCACAGCCGTGATGGGGGGTTTTGGGACCCAGTACTTC
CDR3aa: CASTAVMGGFGTQYF

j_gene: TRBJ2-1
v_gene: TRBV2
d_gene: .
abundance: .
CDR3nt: TGTGCCAGCATCTTCCGAAAAAGGGCCAGGGGAGATTACAATGAACAGTTCTTC
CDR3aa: CASIFRKRARGDYNEQFF

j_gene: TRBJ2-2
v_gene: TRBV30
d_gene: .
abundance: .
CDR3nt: TGTGCCTGGAGTGGATCCGGGAGCGGGGAGCTGTTTTTT
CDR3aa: CAWSGSGSGELFF

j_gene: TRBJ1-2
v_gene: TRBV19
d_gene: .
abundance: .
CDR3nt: TGTGCCAGTAGTATCGGTTATGGCTACACCTTC
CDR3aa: CASSIGYGYTF

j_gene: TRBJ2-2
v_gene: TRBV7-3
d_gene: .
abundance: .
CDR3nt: TGTGCCAGCAGCTCCACGGTGTCCGGGGAGCTGTTTTTT
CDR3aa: CASSSTVSGELFF

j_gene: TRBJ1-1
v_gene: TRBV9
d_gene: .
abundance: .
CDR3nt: TGTGCCAGCAGCGTAAGCCCGACAGAGAACACTGAAGCTTTCTTT
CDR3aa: CASSVSPTENTEAFF

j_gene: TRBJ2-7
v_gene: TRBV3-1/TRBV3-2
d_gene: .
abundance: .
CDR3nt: TGTGCCACGGGCGCGGGCGGATCCTACGAGCAGTACTTC
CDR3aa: CATGAGGSYEQYF

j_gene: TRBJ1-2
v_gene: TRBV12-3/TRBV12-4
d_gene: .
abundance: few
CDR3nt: TGTGCCAGCAGTTTATCGAGAAACTATGGCTACACCTTC
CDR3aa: CASSLSRNYGYTF

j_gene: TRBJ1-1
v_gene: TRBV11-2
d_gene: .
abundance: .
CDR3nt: TGTGCCAGCAGGACTACAGGGAGGACTGAAGCTTTCTTT
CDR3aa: CASRTTGRTEAFF

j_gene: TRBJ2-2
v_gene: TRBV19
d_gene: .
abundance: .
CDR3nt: TGTGCCAGTAGATTGGGGGGTAACACCGGGGAGCTGTTTTTT
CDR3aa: CASRLGGNTGELFF

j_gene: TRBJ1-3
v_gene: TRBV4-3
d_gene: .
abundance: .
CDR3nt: TGCGCCAGCAGCCAAAGAGGGGTCGGAAACACCATATATTTT
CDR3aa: CASSQRGVGNTIYF

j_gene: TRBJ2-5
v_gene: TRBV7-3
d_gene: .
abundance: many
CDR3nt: TGTGCCAGCAGCTTACGGATGTCGGGGACCCAGTACTTC
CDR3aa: CASSLRMSGTQYF

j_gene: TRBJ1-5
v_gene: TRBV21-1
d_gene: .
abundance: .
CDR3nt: TGTGCCACCACCGGGGGATCCCCGTACAATCAGCCCCAGCATTTT
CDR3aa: CATTGGSPYNQPQHF

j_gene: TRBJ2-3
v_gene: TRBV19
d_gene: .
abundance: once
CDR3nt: TGTGCCAGTAGTATAGGGGAGGCAGATACGCAGTATTTT
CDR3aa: CASSIGEADTQYF

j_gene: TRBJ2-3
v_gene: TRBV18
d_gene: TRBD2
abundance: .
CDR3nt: TGTGCCAGCTCACCCTTTAGAGCGGGAGCAGATACGCAGTATTTT
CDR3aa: CASSPFRAGADTQYF

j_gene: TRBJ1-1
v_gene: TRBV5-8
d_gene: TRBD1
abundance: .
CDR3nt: TGTGCCAGCAGCTTGGCCTTCACCGGGACAGCGAACACTGAAGCTTTCTTT
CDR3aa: CASSLAFTGTANTEAFF

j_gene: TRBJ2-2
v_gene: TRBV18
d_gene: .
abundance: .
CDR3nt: TGTGCCAGCTCACCATTGCCTGACACCGGGGAGCTGTTTTTT
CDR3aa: CASSPLPDTGELFF

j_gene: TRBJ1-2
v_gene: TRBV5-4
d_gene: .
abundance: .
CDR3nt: TGTGCCAGCAGCCTCAAGGGGGGCCCCCCGGGTGGCTACACCTTC
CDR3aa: CASSLKGGPPGGYTF

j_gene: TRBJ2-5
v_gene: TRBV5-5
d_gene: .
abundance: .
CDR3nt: TGTGCCAGCAGCTTGGGTTGGGGGGAAGAGACCCAGTACTTC
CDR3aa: CASSLGWGEETQYF

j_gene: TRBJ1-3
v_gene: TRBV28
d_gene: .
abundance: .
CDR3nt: TGTGCCAGCAAATCGGGAGGAAACACCATATATTTT
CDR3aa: CASKSGGNTIYF

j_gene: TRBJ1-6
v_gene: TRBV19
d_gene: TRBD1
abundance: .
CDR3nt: TGTGCCAGTAAGCTCTCGGGACAGGCGCGTTCACCCCTCCACTTT
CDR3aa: CASKLSGQARSPLHF

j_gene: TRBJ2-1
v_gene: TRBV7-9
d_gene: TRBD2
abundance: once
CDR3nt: TGTGCCAGCAGCTCTCAATATAGCGGGAGAGGCAGTGAGCAGTTCTTC
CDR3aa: CASSSQYSGRGSEQFF

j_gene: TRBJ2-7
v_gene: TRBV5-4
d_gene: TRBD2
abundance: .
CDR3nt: TGTGCCAGCAGCTTGGGTGGGACTAGCGGGAGCTTTTACGAGCAGTACTTC
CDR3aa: CASSLGGTSGSFYEQYF

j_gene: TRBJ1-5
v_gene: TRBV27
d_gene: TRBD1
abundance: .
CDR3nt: TGTGCCAGCAGTCTCCGACAGGGTAGAAATCAGCCCCAGCATTTT
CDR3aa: CASSLRQGRNQPQHF

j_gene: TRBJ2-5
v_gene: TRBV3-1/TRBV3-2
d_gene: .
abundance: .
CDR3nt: TGTGCCAGCAGCCATAAGGGGTCCTTTGGGGCCCAGTACTTC
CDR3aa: CASSHKGSFGAQYF

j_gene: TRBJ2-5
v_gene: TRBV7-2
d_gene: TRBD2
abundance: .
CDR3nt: TGTGCCAGCAGCGCGCGACTAGCGGGGGGGCGACATTTAGAGACCCAGTACTTC
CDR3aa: CASSARLAGGRHLETQYF

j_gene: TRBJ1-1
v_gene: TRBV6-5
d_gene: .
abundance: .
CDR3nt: TGTGCCAGCAGTCCCCTAGGACCCCTGAACACTGAAGCTTTCTTT
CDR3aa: CASSPLGPLNTEAFF